This TCR beta chain was identified during a study of T cell changes during pregnancy in multiple sclerosis. Clones were read by immunoSEQ multiplex PCR, and TCRdb kept only the in-frame ones, dropping some. The table has about 59,000 clones, 92% seen once. After removal of 1 base from V and 5 bases from J, the junction contained 7 bases not matched to a gene. CDR1 is SGHDT and CDR2 is YYEEEE in the germline V gene. The CDR3 contains 15 residues. Sequencing was performed on peripheral blood, taken in the third trimester of pregnancy. V and J are TRBV5-6 and TRBJ2-7; 9 bases align to TRBD2. This TCR was sampled from a female donor in good health, enrolled as a control in a pregnancy study. The CDR3 here is CASSLIVAGDDEQYF. DNA of the CDR3: TGTGCCAGCAGCTTGATTGTAGCGGGAGATGACGAGCAGTACTTC.